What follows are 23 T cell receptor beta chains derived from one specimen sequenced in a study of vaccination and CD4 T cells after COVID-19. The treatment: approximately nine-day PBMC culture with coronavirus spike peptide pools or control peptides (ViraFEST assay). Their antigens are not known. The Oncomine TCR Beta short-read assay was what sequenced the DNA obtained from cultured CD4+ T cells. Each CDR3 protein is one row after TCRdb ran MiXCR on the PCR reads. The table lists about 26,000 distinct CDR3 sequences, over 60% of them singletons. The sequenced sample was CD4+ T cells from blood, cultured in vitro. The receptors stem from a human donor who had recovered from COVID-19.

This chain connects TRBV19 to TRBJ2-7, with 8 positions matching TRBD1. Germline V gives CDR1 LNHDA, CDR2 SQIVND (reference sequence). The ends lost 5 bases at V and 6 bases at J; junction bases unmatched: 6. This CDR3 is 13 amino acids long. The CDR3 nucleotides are TGTGCCAGTAGTGCGCAGGGGGCAATCGAGCAGTACTTC. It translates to CASSAQGAIEQYF.

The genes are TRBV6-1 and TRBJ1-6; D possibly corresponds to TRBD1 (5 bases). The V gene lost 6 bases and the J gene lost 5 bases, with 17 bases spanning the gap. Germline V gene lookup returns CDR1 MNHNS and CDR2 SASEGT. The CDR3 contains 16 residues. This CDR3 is CASSQPGTANNSPLHF. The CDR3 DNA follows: TGTGCCAGCAGCCAGCCCGGGACGGCTAATAATTCACCCCTCCACTTT.

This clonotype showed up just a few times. The CDR3 reads CASSGGLPGVGTQYF. CDR3 DNA sequence: TGTGCCAGCAGTGGGGGACTTCCCGGCGTGGGGACCCAGTACTTC. The chain carries TRBV2 and TRBJ2-5; D might be TRBD2 (6 bases). This CDR3 has 15 residues. The ends were cut back, 4 bases at V and 7 bases at J, with 19 bases in the middle. Germline V gene sequence: CDR1 SNHLY, CDR2 FYNNEI.

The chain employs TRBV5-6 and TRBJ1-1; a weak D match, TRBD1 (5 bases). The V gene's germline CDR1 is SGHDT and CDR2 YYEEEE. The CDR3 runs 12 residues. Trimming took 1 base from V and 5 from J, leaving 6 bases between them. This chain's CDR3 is CASSLRGTEAFF. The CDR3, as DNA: TGTGCCAGCAGCTTGAGGGGAACTGAAGCTTTCTTT.

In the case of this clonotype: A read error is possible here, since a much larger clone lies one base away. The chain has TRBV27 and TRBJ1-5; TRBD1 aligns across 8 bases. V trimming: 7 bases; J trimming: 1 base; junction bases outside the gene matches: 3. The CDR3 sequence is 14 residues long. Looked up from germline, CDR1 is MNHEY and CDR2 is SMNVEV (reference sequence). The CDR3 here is CASNPGGSNQPQHF. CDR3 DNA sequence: TGTGCCAGCAACCCAGGGGGCAGCAATCAGCCCCAGCATTTT.

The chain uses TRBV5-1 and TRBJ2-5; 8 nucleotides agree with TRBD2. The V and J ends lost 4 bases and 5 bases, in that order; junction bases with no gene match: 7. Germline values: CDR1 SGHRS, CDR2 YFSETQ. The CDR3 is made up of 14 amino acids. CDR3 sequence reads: CASSDGRALETQYF. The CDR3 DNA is TGCGCCAGCAGCGACGGGAGGGCCTTGGAGACCCAGTACTTC.

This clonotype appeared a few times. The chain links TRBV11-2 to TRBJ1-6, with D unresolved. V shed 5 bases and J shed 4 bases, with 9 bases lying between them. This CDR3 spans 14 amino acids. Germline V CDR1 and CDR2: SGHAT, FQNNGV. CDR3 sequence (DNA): TGTGCCAGCAGCCCAGGCCTTTATAATTCACCCCTCCACTTT. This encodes CASSPGLYNSPLHF.

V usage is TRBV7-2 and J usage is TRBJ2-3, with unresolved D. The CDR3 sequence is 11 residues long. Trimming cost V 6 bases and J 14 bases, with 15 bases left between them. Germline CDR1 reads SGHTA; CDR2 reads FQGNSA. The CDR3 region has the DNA TGTGCCAGCAGTTCCGCCCTACCGTGGTATTTT. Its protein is CASSSALPWYF.

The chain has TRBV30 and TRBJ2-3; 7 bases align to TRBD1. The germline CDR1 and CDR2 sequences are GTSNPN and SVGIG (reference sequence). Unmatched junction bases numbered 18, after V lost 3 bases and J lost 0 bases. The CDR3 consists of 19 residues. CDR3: CAWRGRGFGSKTSTDTQYF. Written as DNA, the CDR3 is TGTGCCTGGAGAGGCAGGGGGTTTGGTTCAAAGACTAGCACAGATACGCAGTATTTT.

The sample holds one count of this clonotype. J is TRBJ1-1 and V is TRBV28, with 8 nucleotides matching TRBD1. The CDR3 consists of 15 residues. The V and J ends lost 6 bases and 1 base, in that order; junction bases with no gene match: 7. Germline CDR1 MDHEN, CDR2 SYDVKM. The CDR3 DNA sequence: TGTGCCAGCAGCTCCGATGGGACAGGGAACACTGAAGCTTTCTTT. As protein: CASSSDGTGNTEAFF.

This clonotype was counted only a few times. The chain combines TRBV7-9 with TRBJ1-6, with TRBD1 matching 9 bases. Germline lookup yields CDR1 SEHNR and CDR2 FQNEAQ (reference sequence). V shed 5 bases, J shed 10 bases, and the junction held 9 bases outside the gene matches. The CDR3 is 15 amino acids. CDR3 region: CASSRRGQGASPLHF. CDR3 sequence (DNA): TGTGCCAGCAGCCGGCGGGGACAGGGTGCCTCACCCCTCCACTTT.

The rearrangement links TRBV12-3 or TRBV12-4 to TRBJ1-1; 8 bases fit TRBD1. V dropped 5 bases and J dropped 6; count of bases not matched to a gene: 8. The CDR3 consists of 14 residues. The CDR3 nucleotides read TGTGCCAGCAGTCCATTTACAGGGGGTGCTGAAGCTTTCTTT. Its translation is CASSPFTGGAEAFF.

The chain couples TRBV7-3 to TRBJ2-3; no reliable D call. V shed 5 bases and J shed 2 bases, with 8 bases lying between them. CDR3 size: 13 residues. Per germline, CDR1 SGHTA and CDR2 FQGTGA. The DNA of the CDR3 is TGTGCCAGCAGCCGCCTTCCCACAGATACGCAGTATTTT. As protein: CASSRLPTDTQYF.

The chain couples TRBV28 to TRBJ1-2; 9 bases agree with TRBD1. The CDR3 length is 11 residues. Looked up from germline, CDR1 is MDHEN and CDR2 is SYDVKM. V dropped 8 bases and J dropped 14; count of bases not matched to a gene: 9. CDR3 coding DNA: TGTGCCAGCGGGACAGGGACCCGGTGTACCTTC. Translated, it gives CASGTGTRCTF.

CDR3 sequence: CASSYSSTGNNEQFF. In nucleotides, the CDR3 is TGTGCCAGCAGTTACTCATCGACGGGGAACAATGAGCAGTTCTTC. This chain uses TRBV6-5 with TRBJ2-1, with a weak D call TRBD2 (5 bases). The CDR3 runs to 15 residues. V was pared by 0 bases and J by 5 bases, with 11 bases between. Germline CDR1 reads MNHEY; CDR2 reads SVGAGI.

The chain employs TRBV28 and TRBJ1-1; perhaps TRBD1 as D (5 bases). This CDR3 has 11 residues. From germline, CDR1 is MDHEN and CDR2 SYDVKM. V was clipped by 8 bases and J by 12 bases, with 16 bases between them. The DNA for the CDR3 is TGTGCCAGCGGGGGGGGGACGAGAACTTTCTTT. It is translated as CASGGGTRTFF. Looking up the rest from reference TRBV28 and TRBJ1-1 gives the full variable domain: DVKVTQSSRYLVKRTGEKVFLECVQDMDHENMFWYRQDPGLGLRLIYFSYDVKMKEKGDIPEGYSVSREKKERFSLILESASTNQTSMYLCASGGGTRTFFGQGTRLTVV.

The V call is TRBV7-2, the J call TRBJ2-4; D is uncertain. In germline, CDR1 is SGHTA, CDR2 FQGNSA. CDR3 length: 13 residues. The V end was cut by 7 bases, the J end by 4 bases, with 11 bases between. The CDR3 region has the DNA TGTGCCAGCACCCCGGATCCGAAAAACATTCAGTACTTC. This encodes CASTPDPKNIQYF. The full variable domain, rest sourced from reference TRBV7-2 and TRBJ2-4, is GAGVSQSPSNKVTEKGKDVELRCDPISGHTALYWYRQSLGQGLEFLIYFQGNSAPDKSGLPSDRFSAERTGGSVSTLTIQRTQQEDSAVYLCASTPDPKNIQYFGAGTRLSVL.

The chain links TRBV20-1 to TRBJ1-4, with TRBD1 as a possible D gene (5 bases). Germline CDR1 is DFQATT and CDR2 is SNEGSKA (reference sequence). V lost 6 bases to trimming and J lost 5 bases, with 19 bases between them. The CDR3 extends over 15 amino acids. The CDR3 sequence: CSAPVQKGKNEKLFF. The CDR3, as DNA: TGCAGTGCCCCCGTACAGAAGGGGAAGAATGAAAAACTGTTTTTT.

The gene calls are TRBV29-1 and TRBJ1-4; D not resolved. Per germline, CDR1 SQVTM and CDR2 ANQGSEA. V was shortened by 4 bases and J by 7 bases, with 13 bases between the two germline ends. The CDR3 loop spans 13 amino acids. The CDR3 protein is CSVGGLRTEKLFF. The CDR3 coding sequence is TGCAGCGTTGGTGGCCTCCGGACTGAAAAACTGTTTTTT.

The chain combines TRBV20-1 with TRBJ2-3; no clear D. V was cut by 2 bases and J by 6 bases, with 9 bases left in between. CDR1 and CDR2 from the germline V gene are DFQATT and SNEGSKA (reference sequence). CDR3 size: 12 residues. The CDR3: CSARPLGDTQYF. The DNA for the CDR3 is TGCAGTGCTAGACCCCTCGGTGATACGCAGTATTTT.

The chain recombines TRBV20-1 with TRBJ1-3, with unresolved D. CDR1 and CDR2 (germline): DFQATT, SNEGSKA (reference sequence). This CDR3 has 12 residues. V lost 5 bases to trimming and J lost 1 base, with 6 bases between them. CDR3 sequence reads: CSAPRSGNTIYF. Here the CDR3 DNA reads TGCAGTGCTCCCCGATCTGGAAACACCATATATTTT.

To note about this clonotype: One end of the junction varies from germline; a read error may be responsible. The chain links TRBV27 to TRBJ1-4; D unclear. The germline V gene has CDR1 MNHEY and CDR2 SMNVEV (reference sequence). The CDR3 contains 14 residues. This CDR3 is CTSSLCRFNEKLFF. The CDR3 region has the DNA TGCACCAGCAGTTTATGCAGGTTTAATGAAAAACTGTTTTTT. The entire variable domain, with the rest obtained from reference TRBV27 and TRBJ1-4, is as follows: EAQVTQNPRYLITVTGKKLTVTCSQNMNHEYMSWYRQDPGLGLRQIYYSMNVEVTDKGDVPEGYKVSRKEKRNFPLILESPSPNQTSLYFCTSSLCRFNEKLFFGSGTQLSVL.

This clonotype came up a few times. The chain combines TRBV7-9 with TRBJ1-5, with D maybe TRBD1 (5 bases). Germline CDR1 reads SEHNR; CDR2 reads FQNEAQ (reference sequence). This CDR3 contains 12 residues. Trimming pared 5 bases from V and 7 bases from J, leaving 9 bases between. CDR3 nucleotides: TGTGCCAGCAGCCTCAGGGACCAGCCCCAGCATTTT. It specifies CASSLRDQPQHF. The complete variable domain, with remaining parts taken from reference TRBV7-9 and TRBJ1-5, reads DTGVSQNPRHKITKRGQNVTFRCDPISEHNRLYWYRQTLGQGPEFLTYFQNEAQLEKSRLLSDRFSAERPKGSFSTLEIQRTEQGDSAMYLCASSLRDQPQHFGDGTRLSIL.